Listed here are 32 T cell receptor beta chains from one sample, sequenced in a study of cytomegalovirus exposure and HLA in healthy donors. Amplification used 60 Vbeta primers and 13 Jbeta primers. Data came from immunoSEQ multiplex PCR; TCRdb stores just in-frame clones and leaves some out. The table includes 140,000 to 150,000 clones, roughly 75% detected once. The source material was PBMCs. Receptor source: a female donor in good health and CMV-seronegative.

This chain uses TRBV19 with TRBJ2-5, with 8 nucleotides matching TRBD1. Germline loops: CDR1 LNHDA, CDR2 SQIVND (reference sequence). The CDR3 is 14 amino acids. The trim removed 6 bases at V and 4 bases at J, leaving 7 bases unmatched. The DNA of the CDR3 is TGTGCCAGTAGGGGACAGGCCGGAGGAGAGACCCAGTACTTC. Translation gives CASRGQAGGETQYF.

The chain is built from TRBV30 and TRBJ1-1; unclear D gene. V gave up 0 bases and J gave up 5 bases, with 16 bases separating them. The germline CDR1 and CDR2 sequences are GTSNPN and SVGIG (reference sequence). The CDR3 totals 15 residues. The CDR3 DNA reads TGTGCCTGGAGTGTATCCCCCTCGGGTGGTACTGAAGCTTTCTTT. Its translation is CAWSVSPSGGTEAFF.

This clone was observed a handful of times. The chain carries TRBV6-1 and TRBJ1-1, with D tentatively TRBD1 (6 bases). CDR3 length: 14 amino acids. The V gene lost 6 bases and the J gene lost 4 bases, with 15 bases spanning the gap. Per the germline V gene, CDR1 is MNHNS and CDR2 is SASEGT. The CDR3 reads CASSRGADTTEAFF. CDR3 nucleotide sequence: TGTGCCAGCAGCCGGGGGGCGGATACCACTGAAGCTTTCTTT.

This chain connects TRBV7-3 to TRBJ2-1; D is possibly TRBD2 (6 bases). This CDR3 has 16 amino acids. The V end lost 2 bases, the J end lost 8 bases, and 19 bases lay between the germline ends. Germline-derived CDR1 and CDR2 are SGHTA and FQGTGA. The chain's CDR3 is CASSLAPDYRFHEQFF. The CDR3 region has the DNA TGTGCCAGCAGCTTAGCCCCGGACTACCGATTCCATGAGCAGTTCTTC.

The chain combines TRBV6-1 with TRBJ2-7; 7 bases match TRBD1. The CDR3 length is 14 residues. V was clipped by 6 bases and J by 1 base; unmatched bases: 6. The germline V gene encodes CDR1 MNHNS and CDR2 SASEGT. The CDR3 spells CASSLNRGSYEQYF. The CDR3 nucleotides read TGTGCCAGCAGCCTGAACAGGGGATCCTACGAGCAGTACTTC.

This sequence joins TRBV28 and TRBJ2-5; 8 positions agree with TRBD2. The CDR3 totals 16 residues. Germline-derived CDR1 and CDR2 are MDHEN and SYDVKM. Trimming cost V 1 base and J 3 bases; bases outside gene matches: 7. The CDR3 nucleotides read TGTGCCAGCAGTTTATTGGTCGGGGGGGCCGAAGAGACCCAGTACTTC. Translation gives CASSLLVGGAEETQYF.

This clone was detected a few times. The chain joins TRBV19 to TRBJ1-5; D gene unclear. Trimming stripped 2 bases from V and 7 bases from J, with 12 bases between. The germline V gene encodes CDR1 LNHDA and CDR2 SQIVND (reference sequence). The CDR3 extends over 14 amino acids. The CDR3 DNA is TGTGCCAGTAGTATAATGTCCGGGGAGCAGCCCCAGCATTTT. Protein: CASSIMSGEQPQHF.

The chain links TRBV28 to TRBJ1-1; 10 nucleotides line up with TRBD1. The CDR3 is 14 residues long. The V segment lost 6 bases and the J segment 6 bases; nucleotides outside the gene matches: 7. Germline-derived CDR1 and CDR2 are MDHEN and SYDVKM. This CDR3 reads CASSPTGTGAEAFF. The CDR3, as DNA: TGTGCCAGCAGCCCAACCGGGACAGGGGCTGAAGCTTTCTTT.

This clone came up a few times. The chain couples TRBV9 to TRBJ1-2; D is ambiguous. Germline V CDR1 and CDR2: SGDLS, YYNGEE. The CDR3 contains 12 residues. Trimming shortened V by 3 bases and J by 5 bases, and 8 bases separated the two germline ends. This CDR3 is CASSDRGYGYTF. The CDR3 DNA reads as TGTGCCAGCAGCGACCGAGGATATGGCTACACCTTC.

The chain has TRBV2 and TRBJ2-2; D is perhaps TRBD2 (6 bases). The CDR3 has 16 amino acids. The germline V gene has CDR1 SNHLY and CDR2 FYNNEI. Trimming pared 8 bases from V and 2 bases from J, leaving 18 bases between. As DNA, the CDR3 is TGTGCCAGCTCCCACGAGGAGGGCCTTAACACCGGGGAGCTGTTTTTT. Amino acid sequence: CASSHEEGLNTGELFF.

The chain carries TRBV19 and TRBJ1-1; 8 positions agree with TRBD1. The CDR3 is 16 residues long. V was clipped by 5 bases and J by 0 bases; unmatched bases: 8. Germline assignment: CDR1 LNHDA and CDR2 SQIVND (reference sequence). CDR3 protein: CASSLPRQGLNTEAFF. In DNA, the CDR3 is TGTGCCAGTAGTCTCCCCCGACAGGGGTTGAACACTGAAGCTTTCTTT.

In DNA, the CDR3 is TGTGCCAGCAGTACAGGGCAAGGGGTAAGCGACACTGAAGCTTTCTTT. Translated, it gives CASSTGQGVSDTEAFF. The V and J genes are TRBV27 and TRBJ1-1; D is perhaps TRBD1 (6 bases). The CDR3 is 16 amino acids. V was shortened by 5 bases and J by 3 bases, with 19 bases between the two germline ends. Looked up from germline, CDR1 is MNHEY and CDR2 is SMNVEV (reference sequence).

This rearrangement joins TRBV7-9 to TRBJ2-3, with D possibly TRBD2 on 5 matching bases. This CDR3 has 15 amino acids. V dropped 1 base and J dropped 6 bases, with 14 bases sitting between them. Germline CDR1 reads SEHNR; CDR2 reads FQNEAQ (reference sequence). This CDR3 reads CASSLGATGVDTQYF. The CDR3 region has the DNA TGTGCCAGCAGCTTAGGGGCCACCGGGGTGGATACGCAGTATTTT.

The CDR3 bases are TGCGCCAGCAGAAGGGGGTCGGCCCAGCATTTT. Translation gives CASRRGSAQHF. This chain connects TRBV10-1 to TRBJ1-5; perhaps TRBD1 as D (6 bases). Germline values: CDR1 WNHNN, CDR2 SYGVQD (reference sequence). Trimming shortened V by 6 bases and J by 11 bases, and 11 bases separated the two germline ends. The CDR3 is 11 amino acids.

V and J are TRBV7-6 and TRBJ1-1; 7 bases are shared with TRBD1. CDR3 size: 15 residues. In germline, CDR1 is SGHVS, CDR2 FNYEAQ. V dropped 5 bases and J dropped 1; count of bases not matched to a gene: 7. The CDR3 sequence is CASSPPGQRNTEAFF. CDR3 coding DNA: TGTGCCAGCAGCCCTCCGGGACAGAGGAACACTGAAGCTTTCTTT.

This clone showed up just once. The chain joins TRBV19 to TRBJ2-5; 7 bases are shared with TRBD1. Germline V gene sequence: CDR1 LNHDA, CDR2 SQIVND (reference sequence). Germline trimming cut 6 bases from V and 5 bases from J; bases unmatched to any gene: 6. This CDR3 spans 13 amino acids. CDR3 in DNA: TGTGCCAGTAGCTCGACAGGGACCGAGACCCAGTACTTC. Its protein is CASSSTGTETQYF.

The chain links TRBV6-1 to TRBJ1-2; 7 bases fit TRBD1. Trimming cost V 2 bases and J 6 bases; bases outside gene matches: 6. The CDR3 loop spans 14 amino acids. CDR1 is MNHNS, CDR2 SASEGT, per germline. DNA of the CDR3: TGTGCCAGCAGTGAAACAGGGGCACAGCATGGCTACACCTTC. The encoded protein is CASSETGAQHGYTF.

The chain couples TRBV7-9 to TRBJ1-4; TRBD1 agrees at 9 bases. This CDR3 is built from 18 residues. The germline V gene has CDR1 SEHNR and CDR2 FQNEAQ (reference sequence). V shed 5 bases and J 5 bases; nucleotides not matched to a gene: 15. The CDR3 loop is CASSGPGQGTEPNEKLFF. The CDR3 DNA reads as TGTGCCAGCAGCGGCCCGGGACAGGGCACAGAGCCCAATGAAAAACTGTTTTTT.

With regard to this clone: Relative to the germline gene, one junction end is altered; a read error may explain this. The chain couples TRBV7-7 to TRBJ2-5; perhaps TRBD2 as D (6 bases). The J call is uncertain, as TRBJ2-7 better fits the DNA end. This CDR3 region has 18 residues. CDR1 and CDR2 (germline): SSHAT, FNYEAQ (reference sequence). This CDR3 reads CASSLETSHPGKMGEQYF. CDR3 DNA sequence: TGTGCTAGCAGCTTAGAGACTAGTCACCCGGGGAAAATGGGCGAGCAGTACTTC.

The V and J genes are TRBV2 and TRBJ1-5; 7 nucleotides match TRBD1. Unmatched junction bases numbered 4, after V lost 5 bases and J lost 3 bases. The germline V gene has CDR1 SNHLY and CDR2 FYNNEI. The CDR3 totals 14 residues. The CDR3 sequence is CASSKGQNNQPQHF. DNA for the CDR3: TGTGCCAGCAGTAAGGGACAGAACAATCAGCCCCAGCATTTT.

The chain joins TRBV5-1 to TRBJ2-3, with TRBD1 identical over 7 bases. Germline assignment: CDR1 SGHRS and CDR2 YFSETQ. The V segment lost 2 bases and the J segment 3 bases; nucleotides outside the gene matches: 6. This CDR3 has 15 amino acids. CDR3 sequence: CASSFPGQLTDTQYF. CDR3 in DNA: TGCGCCAGCAGCTTTCCGGGACAGTTAACAGATACGCAGTATTTT.

The chain joins TRBV29-1 to TRBJ2-3; TRBD1 agrees at 9 bases. CDR1 and CDR2 from the germline V gene are SQVTM and ANQGSEA. Unmatched junction bases numbered 5, after V lost 5 bases and J lost 2 bases. This CDR3 comprises 14 residues. CDR3 sequence (DNA): TGCAGCGTTTTAAGGGACAGGGCCACAGATACGCAGTATTTT. This sequence encodes CSVLRDRATDTQYF.

The V and J genes are TRBV29-1 and TRBJ1-1; D is uncertain. From germline, CDR1 is SQVTM and CDR2 ANQGSEA. Trimming took 7 bases from V and 0 from J, leaving 6 bases between them. The CDR3 spans 11 residues. As DNA, the CDR3 is TGCAGCGCTTGTATGAACACTGAAGCTTTCTTT. Its protein product is CSACMNTEAFF.

This clone was found once. The chain recombines TRBV11-2 with TRBJ1-1, with no clear D. The germline V gene has CDR1 SGHAT and CDR2 FQNNGV. V lost 5 bases and J 8 bases, leaving 18 bases between the germline ends. The CDR3 spans 14 residues. The chain's CDR3 is CASSPPRESDEAFF. The CDR3, as DNA: TGTGCCAGCAGCCCCCCTCGGGAAAGTGACGAAGCTTTCTTT. Full variable domain (outside the CDR3, taken from reference TRBV11-2 and TRBJ1-1): EAGVAQSPRYKIIEKRQSVAFWCNPISGHATLYWYQQILGQGPKLLIQFQNNGVVDDSQLPKDRFSAERLKGVDSTLKIQPAKLEDSAVYLCASSPPRESDEAFFGQGTRLTVV.

Comment on this clone: One end of the junction varies from germline; a read error may be responsible. The rearrangement links TRBV5-1 to TRBJ1-2; 8 nucleotides line up with TRBD1. Germline V gene sequence: CDR1 SGHRS, CDR2 YFSETQ. CDR3 length: 15 amino acids. CDR3 sequence: CASSSMTGANYGYPF. The CDR3 nucleotides read TGCGCCAGCAGCTCCATGACAGGGGCCAACTATGGCTACCCCTTC. Filled out from reference TRBV5-1 and TRBJ1-2, the complete variable domain reads KAGVTQTPRYLIKTRGQQVTLSCSPISGHRSVSWYQQTPGQGLQFLFEYFSETQRNKGNFPGRFSGRQFSNSRSEMNVSTLELGDSALYLCASSSMTGANYGYPFGSGTRLTVV.

The rearrangement joins TRBV6-1 to TRBJ1-1, with a possible D match to TRBD1 (6 bases). CDR3 length equals 14 residues. CDR1 is MNHNS and CDR2 is SASEGT in the germline V gene. Between the trimmed V and J ends, which lost 1 base and 6 bases, there was a span of 12 bases. The CDR3 spells CASSEGPNRAEAFF. The CDR3 DNA reads as TGTGCCAGCAGTGAAGGCCCTAACAGGGCTGAAGCTTTCTTT.

The chain joins TRBV4-2 to TRBJ1-6; TRBD1 might be the D (5 bases). Deletions cut 0 bases from V and 7 bases from J, with 10 bases between. From germline, CDR1 is LGHNA and CDR2 YNFKEQ. The CDR3 sequence is 15 residues long. CDR3 coding DNA: TGTGCCAGCAGCCAAGATAAGGGGTTCAATTCACCCCTCCACTTT. This codes for CASSQDKGFNSPLHF.

The CDR3 reads CASSYVTGANTEAFF. The CDR3 DNA reads TGTGCCAGCAGCTACGTGACAGGGGCGAACACTGAAGCTTTCTTT. The rearrangement uses TRBV14 and TRBJ1-1, with TRBD1 identical over 8 bases. Germline V gives CDR1 SGHDN, CDR2 FVKESK. This CDR3 contains 15 residues. V gave up 5 bases and J gave up 1 base; unmatched junction bases: 6.

The rearrangement uses TRBV30 and TRBJ1-2; 9 bases line up with TRBD1. The CDR3 spans 14 residues. J was trimmed by 8 bases and V by 3 bases; bases with no gene match: 10. Germline V gives CDR1 GTSNPN, CDR2 SVGIG (reference sequence). CDR3: CAWRTGTGYVGYTF. The CDR3 DNA reads TGTGCCTGGAGGACCGGGACAGGGTATGTAGGCTACACCTTC. The full variable domain, with the rest looked up from reference TRBV30 and TRBJ1-2, is SQTIHQWPATLVQPVGSPLSLECTVEGTSNPNLYWYRQAAGRGLQLLFYSVGIGQISSEVPQNLSASRPQDRQFILSSKKLLLSDSGFYLCAWRTGTGYVGYTFGSGTRLTVV.

V is TRBV5-1 and J is TRBJ2-5; TRBD1 might be the D (6 bases). Per the germline V gene, CDR1 is SGHRS and CDR2 is YFSETQ. The length of the CDR3 is 13 residues. Trimming removed 3 bases from V and 4 bases from J, with 10 bases in between. CDR3 in DNA: TGCGCCAGCAGCTCACAGGGACGAGAGACCCAGTACTTC. Its translation is CASSSQGRETQYF.

The chain is built from TRBV6-1 and TRBJ1-2, with a possible D match to TRBD1 (6 bases). Germline lookup yields CDR1 MNHNS and CDR2 SASEGT. Trimming removed 4 bases at V and 4 bases at J, with 13 bases between. The CDR3 is 14 amino acids. The CDR3 DNA reads TGTGCCAGCAGTGTACGGGGGGCGGCCTATGGCTACACCTTC. Protein sequence: CASSVRGAAYGYTF.

The chain is built from TRBV15 and TRBJ2-3; D may be TRBD2 (5 bases). From germline, CDR1 is LNHNV and CDR2 YYDKDF (reference sequence). The CDR3 has 15 residues. V was pared by 1 base and J by 8 bases, with 16 bases between. CDR3 bases: TGTGCCACCAGCAGAGGGGATAGCGTTGGGTCTACGCAGTATTTT. Translating it yields CATSRGDSVGSTQYF.